Presented here are 24 T cell receptor beta chains from one specimen sequenced in a study of blood T cell repertoires in COVID-19. This table comes from immunoSEQ multiplex PCR, and its TCRdb copy is limited to in-frame clones, with some not included. This table has approximately 250,000 clones, around 80% appearing once. Sequenced input: peripheral blood. These receptors were obtained from a man aged 60 to 75 with acute or convalescent COVID-19.

CDR3 coding DNA: TGTGCCAGTAGCTACCTAAGGACAGGGGTGGACACTGAAGCTTTCTTT. It is translated as CASSYLRTGVDTEAFF. The gene calls are TRBV19 and TRBJ1-1, with 9 bases matching TRBD1. Germline V gene data show CDR1 as LNHDA and CDR2 as SQIVND (reference sequence). CDR3 length: 16 amino acids. Losses at the gene ends were 6 bases for V and 3 bases for J; bases not matched to a gene: 11.

The chain combines TRBV2 with TRBJ2-7, with 11 bases fitting TRBD2. This CDR3 has 15 residues. Germline V gene lookup returns CDR1 SNHLY and CDR2 FYNNEI. The CDR3 sequence: CVNLLPSGGLREQYF. The CDR3 DNA sequence: TGTGTCAACCTACTACCTAGCGGGGGGTTACGCGAGCAGTACTTC.

V and J are TRBV28 and TRBJ1-5; the match to TRBD1 covers 7 bases. V lost 2 bases, J lost 0 bases, and 7 bases stayed unmatched. This CDR3 has 17 amino acids. The V gene's germline CDR1 is MDHEN and CDR2 SYDVKM. The CDR3 sequence is CASSLHGAGGSNQPQHF. The DNA for the CDR3 is TGTGCCAGCAGTTTACACGGCGCAGGGGGTAGCAATCAGCCCCAGCATTTT. The whole variable domain, remainder taken from reference TRBV28 and TRBJ1-5, is DVKVTQSSRYLVKRTGEKVFLECVQDMDHENMFWYRQDPGLGLRLIYFSYDVKMKEKGDIPEGYSVSREKKERFSLILESASTNQTSMYLCASSLHGAGGSNQPQHFGDGTRLSIL.

This clone occurred a few times. The chain carries TRBV5-4 and TRBJ2-5; TRBD2 aligns across 10 bases. There are 15 residues in the CDR3. Germline V gives CDR1 SGHNT, CDR2 YYREEE (reference sequence). V shed 1 base, J shed 7 bases, and the junction held 7 bases outside the gene matches. CDR3 region: CASSLQAAGGGTQYF. The CDR3 coding sequence is TGTGCCAGCAGCTTGCAGGCAGCGGGAGGGGGGACCCAGTACTTC. The complete variable domain, with remaining parts taken from reference TRBV5-4 and TRBJ2-5, reads ETGVTQSPTHLIKTRGQQVTLRCSSQSGHNTVSWYQQALGQGPQFIFQYYREEENGRGNFPPRFSGLQFPNYSSELNVNALELDDSALYLCASSLQAAGGGTQYFGPGTRLLVL.

This clone is a singleton in its sample. The V call is TRBV5-1, the J call TRBJ2-1; 10 bases are a match to TRBD2. Unmatched junction bases numbered 19, after V lost 4 bases and J lost 15 bases. There are 16 residues in the CDR3. CDR1 and CDR2 from the germline V gene are SGHRS and YFSETQ. The CDR3 loop is CASSVRVFSGGPTSFF. CDR3 sequence (DNA): TGCGCCAGCAGCGTCAGGGTGTTTAGCGGGGGGCCCACATCGTTCTTC.

The V and J genes are TRBV7-2 and TRBJ2-7, with D perhaps TRBD2 (5 bases). This CDR3 contains 17 residues. Germline values: CDR1 SGHTA, CDR2 FQGNSA. Between the trimmed V and J ends, which lost 3 bases and 2 bases, there was a span of 20 bases. The CDR3 reads CASSFPPGSGRTYEQYF. CDR3 in DNA: TGTGCCAGCAGCTTTCCCCCGGGGAGCGGTAGGACCTACGAGCAGTACTTC.

The chain carries TRBV10-1 and TRBJ1-6; maybe TRBD1 (6 bases). CDR1 and CDR2 from the germline V gene are WNHNN and SYGVQD (reference sequence). CDR3 length: 14 amino acids. Trimming removed 4 bases at V and 6 bases at J, with 10 bases between. The chain's CDR3 is CASSVGAGNSPLHF. Written as DNA, the CDR3 is TGCGCCAGCAGTGTGGGGGCTGGTAATTCACCCCTCCACTTT.

V usage is TRBV12-3 or TRBV12-4 and J usage is TRBJ1-2; D might be TRBD1 (5 bases). Trimming pared 8 bases from V and 4 bases from J, leaving 14 bases between. The CDR3 is 13 amino acids. CDR3 protein: CASGEGASYGYTF. The CDR3 DNA sequence: TGTGCCAGCGGTGAAGGGGCGAGCTATGGCTACACCTTC.

In this sample, this clone turned up once. The rearrangement joins TRBV3-1 (or the pseudogene TRBV3-2) to TRBJ1-1; unclear D gene. This CDR3 region has 12 residues. Germline V gene sequence: CDR1 LGHDT, CDR2 YNNKEL (reference sequence). Trimming left V 5 bases short and J 9 bases short, with 13 bases between. CDR3 DNA: TGTGCCAGCAGCGTCGGGAAGGGAAAAGCTTTCTTT. Translated, it gives CASSVGKGKAFF.

The chain employs TRBV27 and TRBJ2-1, with 8 nucleotides matching TRBD2. Germline V gives CDR1 MNHEY, CDR2 SMNVEV (reference sequence). This CDR3 spans 15 amino acids. V lost 6 bases to trimming and J lost 4 bases; unmatched junction nucleotides: 8. CDR3 residues: CASSGGELGYNEQFF. The CDR3 DNA sequence: TGTGCCAGCAGCGGGGGGGAGCTTGGGTACAATGAGCAGTTCTTC.

This clone was observed a few times. V and J are TRBV3-1 (or the pseudogene TRBV3-2) and TRBJ1-5, with unresolved D. Germline V gene sequence: CDR1 LGHDT, CDR2 YNNKEL (reference sequence). The CDR3 runs 13 residues. V lost 4 bases and J 4 bases, leaving 8 bases between the germline ends. CDR3: CASSRTENQPQHF. DNA for the CDR3: TGTGCCAGCAGCCGTACAGAGAATCAGCCCCAGCATTTT.

The chain joins TRBV10-3 to TRBJ2-3, with TRBD1 as a possible D gene (5 bases). V gave up 8 bases and J gave up 1 base, with 16 bases separating them. CDR3 length: 15 amino acids. The germline gives CDR1 ENHRY, CDR2 SYGVKD. The CDR3 is CAIQKGVAGTDTQYF. The CDR3 nucleotides are TGTGCCATCCAAAAAGGGGTTGCCGGCACAGATACGCAGTATTTT.

The chain recombines TRBV6-2 or TRBV6-3 with TRBJ1-2, with D perhaps matching TRBD1 (6 bases). Germline V gives CDR1 MNHEY, CDR2 SVGEGT. Trimming pared 4 bases from V and 2 bases from J, leaving 11 bases between. This CDR3 is 14 amino acids long. CDR3 in DNA: TGTGCCAGCAGTTCCAGGGGAGGGAACTATGGCTACACCTTC. It specifies CASSSRGGNYGYTF.

The rearrangement links TRBV11-3 to TRBJ2-7; 14 nucleotides align to TRBD2. V lost 2 bases to trimming and J lost 6 bases; unmatched junction nucleotides: 3. In germline, CDR1 is SGHNT, CDR2 YENEEA. CDR3 length: 15 residues. CDR3 region: CASSLSGLAGVEQYF. The DNA for the CDR3 is TGTGCCAGCAGCTTATCGGGACTAGCGGGAGTCGAGCAGTACTTC.

The V call is TRBV6-4, the J call TRBJ2-2; D gene unclear. This CDR3 has 15 amino acids. CDR1 is MRHNA, CDR2 SNTAGT, per germline. Trimming pared 3 bases from V and 3 bases from J, leaving 11 bases between. CDR3 protein: CASSEQPVYTGELFF. The CDR3, as DNA: TGTGCCAGCAGTGAACAGCCGGTTTACACCGGGGAGCTGTTTTTT.

V gene TRBV7-8 combines with J gene TRBJ2-7; the match to TRBD2 covers 10 bases. This CDR3 is 16 amino acids long. Germline-derived CDR1 and CDR2 are SGHVS and FQNEAQ. The V gene end was trimmed by 5 bases and the J gene end by 2 bases; junction bases not matched to a gene: 9. Written as DNA, the CDR3 is TGTGCCAGCAGCATGGGGACCGGGACTAGCGCCTACGAGCAGTACTTC. Translated, it gives CASSMGTGTSAYEQYF.

CDR3 protein: CASSRPGTGQNGYTF. CDR3 DNA sequence: TGTGCCAGCAGCCGTCCCGGGACAGGGCAGAATGGCTACACCTTC. This chain connects TRBV3-1 (or the pseudogene TRBV3-2) to TRBJ1-2; 9 nucleotides line up with TRBD1. V lost 4 bases and J lost 6; bases outside the gene matches: 9. There are 15 residues in the CDR3. CDR1 LGHDT and CDR2 YNNKEL come from the germline V gene (reference sequence).

V usage is TRBV7-8 and J usage is TRBJ1-1; D is ambiguous. Germline CDR1 SGHVS, CDR2 FQNEAQ. The CDR3 contains 14 residues. The V and J ends lost 5 bases and 0 bases respectively, with 10 bases between them. The CDR3 here is CASSTQIMNTEAFF. The CDR3 region has the DNA TGTGCCAGCAGCACACAGATCATGAACACTGAAGCTTTCTTT.

This clone has a single count. The chain has TRBV9 and TRBJ2-3, with TRBD2 matching over 10 bases. The V segment lost 2 bases and the J segment 5 bases; nucleotides outside the gene matches: 2. This CDR3 is 14 amino acids long. Germline values: CDR1 SGDLS, CDR2 YYNGEE. CDR3 loop: CASSVSGGVDTQYF. The CDR3 DNA sequence: TGTGCCAGCAGCGTCAGCGGGGGGGTAGATACGCAGTATTTT.

This sequence joins TRBV5-4 and TRBJ2-1; 8 bases match TRBD1. The ends lost 0 bases at V and 9 bases at J; junction bases unmatched: 2. This CDR3 comprises 13 residues. Germline V gene sequence: CDR1 SGHNT, CDR2 YYREEE (reference sequence). For the CDR3, the DNA is TGTGCCAGCAGCTTGGACAGGGGGAGTGAGCAGTTCTTC. It yields the protein CASSLDRGSEQFF.

The chain has TRBV24-1 and TRBJ2-3; the match to TRBD2 covers 7 bases. CDR1 and CDR2 (germline): KGHDR, SFDVKD. J lost 2 bases, V lost 6 bases, and 4 bases had no gene match. The CDR3 totals 14 residues. The CDR3 nucleotides are TGTGCCACCAGTATGAGCGGGGACACAGATACGCAGTATTTT. Translating it yields CATSMSGDTDTQYF.

The chain uses TRBV4-1 and TRBJ1-2; 7 bases align to TRBD1. The length of the CDR3 is 14 residues. In germline, CDR1 is MGHRA, CDR2 YSYEKL. Trimming cost V 2 bases and J 3 bases; bases outside gene matches: 3. The CDR3 protein is CASSQTQGHYGYTF. The CDR3 nucleotides read TGCGCCAGCAGCCAAACACAGGGGCACTATGGCTACACCTTC.

The chain joins TRBV11-1 to TRBJ1-3, with no clear D. Looked up from germline, CDR1 is SGHAT and CDR2 is FQDESV (reference sequence). The V gene lost 10 bases and the J gene lost 2 bases, with 12 bases spanning the gap. The CDR3 runs to 13 residues. CDR3 nucleotide sequence: TGTGCCACCACCGACGGGACTGGAAACACCATATATTTT. This sequence encodes CATTDGTGNTIYF.

J is TRBJ1-1 and V is TRBV5-1; 9 bases fit TRBD1. Per germline, CDR1 SGHRS and CDR2 YFSETQ. Trimming took 1 base from V and 5 from J; bases not matched to a gene: 6. CDR3 length: 15 amino acids. The CDR3 spells CASSLTGGAGTEAFF. The CDR3 DNA reads TGCGCCAGCAGCTTGACAGGGGGCGCGGGGACTGAAGCTTTCTTT.